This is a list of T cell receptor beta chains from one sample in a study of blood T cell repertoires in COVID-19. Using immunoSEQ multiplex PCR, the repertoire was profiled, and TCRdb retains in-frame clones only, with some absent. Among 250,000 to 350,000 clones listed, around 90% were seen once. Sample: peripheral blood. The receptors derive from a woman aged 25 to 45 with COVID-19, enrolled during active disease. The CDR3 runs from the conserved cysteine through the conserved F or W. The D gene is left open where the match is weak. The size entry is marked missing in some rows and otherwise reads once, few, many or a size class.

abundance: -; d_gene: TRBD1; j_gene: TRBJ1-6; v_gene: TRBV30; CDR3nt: TGTGCCTGGAGTAAGACAGGGCTTTCACCCCTCCACTTT; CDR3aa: CAWSKTGLSPLHF
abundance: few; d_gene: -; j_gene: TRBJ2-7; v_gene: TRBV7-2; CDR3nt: TGTGCCAGCAGCTTAGCGTCCACAGGGTGGACCTCCTACGAGCAGTACTTC; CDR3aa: CASSLASTGWTSYEQYF
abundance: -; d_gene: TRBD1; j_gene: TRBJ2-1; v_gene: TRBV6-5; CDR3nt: TGTGCCAGCAGCCGGACAGGGAATGAGCAGTTCTTC; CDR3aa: CASSRTGNEQFF
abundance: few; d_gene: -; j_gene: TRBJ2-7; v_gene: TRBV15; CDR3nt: TGTGCCACCAGCAGAGAACGCCAGGCGTACGAGCAGTACTTC; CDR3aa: CATSRERQAYEQYF
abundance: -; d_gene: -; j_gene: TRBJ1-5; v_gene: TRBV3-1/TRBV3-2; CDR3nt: TGTGCCAGCAGCCTAGAGGGGAGTCAGCCCCAGCATTTT; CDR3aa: CASSLEGSQPQHF
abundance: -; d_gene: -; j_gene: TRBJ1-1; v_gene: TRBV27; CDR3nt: TGTGCCAGCAGTCCTAACTGGGGGGACACTGAAGCTTTCTTT; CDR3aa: CASSPNWGDTEAFF
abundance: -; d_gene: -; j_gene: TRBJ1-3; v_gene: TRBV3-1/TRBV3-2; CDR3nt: TGTGCCAGCAGCCCCACAGGCCTCTCTGGAAACACCATATATTTT; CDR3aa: CASSPTGLSGNTIYF
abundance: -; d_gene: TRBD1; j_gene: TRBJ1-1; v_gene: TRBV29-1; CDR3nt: TGCAGCGCTGAGGGACAGGTCGGCACTGAAGCTTTCTTT; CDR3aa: CSAEGQVGTEAFF
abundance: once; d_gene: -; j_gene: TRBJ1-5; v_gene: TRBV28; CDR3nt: TGTGCCAGCAGCCGGGACAATAGCAATCAGCCCCAGCATTTT; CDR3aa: CASSRDNSNQPQHF
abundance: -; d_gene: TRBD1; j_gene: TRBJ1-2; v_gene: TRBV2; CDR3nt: TGTGCCAGCAGTGTAACAGGGGAGACCGCCGGCTACACCTTC; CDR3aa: CASSVTGETAGYTF
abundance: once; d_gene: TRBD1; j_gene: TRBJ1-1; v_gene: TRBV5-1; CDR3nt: TGCGCCAGCAGCTTGAGACCAGGGGGCACTGAAGCTTTCTTT; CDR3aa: CASSLRPGGTEAFF
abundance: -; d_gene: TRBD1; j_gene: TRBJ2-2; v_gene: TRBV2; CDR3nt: TGTGCCAGCAGGGGACAGGGGCAATCCGGGGAGCTGTTTTTT; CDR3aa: CASRGQGQSGELFF
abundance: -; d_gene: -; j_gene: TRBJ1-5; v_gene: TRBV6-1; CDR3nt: TGTGCCAGCAGTGAAACACAGGGCGGACAGCCCCAGCATTTT; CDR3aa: CASSETQGGQPQHF
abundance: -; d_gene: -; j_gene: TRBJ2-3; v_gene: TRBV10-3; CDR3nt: TGTGCCATCAGTGGGGGGGTTTCAGATACGCAGTATTTT; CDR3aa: CAISGGVSDTQYF
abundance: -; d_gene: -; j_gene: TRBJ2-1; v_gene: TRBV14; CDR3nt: TGTGCCAGCAGCCAAAGATGGAGGGGGCCCTACAATGAGCAGTTCTTC; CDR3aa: CASSQRWRGPYNEQFF
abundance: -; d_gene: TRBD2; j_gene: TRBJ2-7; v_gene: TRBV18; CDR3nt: TGTGCCAGCTCACCGGGTAGCGGGAGCGTTTTGGGAGAGCAGTACTTC; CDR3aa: CASSPGSGSVLGEQYF
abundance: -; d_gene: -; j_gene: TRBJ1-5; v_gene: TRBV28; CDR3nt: TGTGCCAGCAGTCCCCCCGTGGGGCGAGGTCAGCCCCAGCATTTT; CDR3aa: CASSPPVGRGQPQHF
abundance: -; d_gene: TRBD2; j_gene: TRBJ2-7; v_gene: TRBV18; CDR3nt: TGTGCCAGCTCACCACCGCTAGCGGAAACCTACGAGCAGTACTTC; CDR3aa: CASSPPLAETYEQYF
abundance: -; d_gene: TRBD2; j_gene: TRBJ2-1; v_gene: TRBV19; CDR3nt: TGTGCCAGTAGTATAGAGGCTAGCGGGGCGTACAATGAGCAGTTCTTC; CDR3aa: CASSIEASGAYNEQFF
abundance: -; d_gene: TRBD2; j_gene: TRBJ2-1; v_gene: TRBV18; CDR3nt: TGTGCCAGCTCACTCGGGCTAGCGGAGGCTGAGCAGTTCTTC; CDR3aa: CASSLGLAEAEQFF
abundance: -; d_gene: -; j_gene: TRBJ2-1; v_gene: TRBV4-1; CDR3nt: TGCGCCAGCAGCCAAGGTCCCTCGGAGTACAATGAGCAGTTCTTC; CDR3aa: CASSQGPSEYNEQFF
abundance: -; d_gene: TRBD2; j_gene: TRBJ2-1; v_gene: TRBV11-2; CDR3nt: TGTGCCAGCAGCTTCTCTAGCGGGTCAGACAATGAGCAGTTCTTC; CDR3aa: CASSFSSGSDNEQFF
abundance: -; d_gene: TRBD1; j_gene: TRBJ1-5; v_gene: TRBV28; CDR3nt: TGTGCCCACAGTGGGAGGGGACAGGGCAATCAGCCCCAGCATTTT; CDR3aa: CAHSGRGQGNQPQHF
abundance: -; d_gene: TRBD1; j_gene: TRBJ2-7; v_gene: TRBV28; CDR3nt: TGTGCCAGCAGTTCACTCCAGGGGGCCGCCTACGAGCAGTACTTC; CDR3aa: CASSSLQGAAYEQYF
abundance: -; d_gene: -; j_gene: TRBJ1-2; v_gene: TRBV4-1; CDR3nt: TGCGCCAGCAGCCAAGATCCAGCAGGGCCAGATGGCTACACCTTC; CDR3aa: CASSQDPAGPDGYTF
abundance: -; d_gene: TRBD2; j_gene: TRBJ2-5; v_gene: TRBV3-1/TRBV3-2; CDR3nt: TGTGCCAGCAGCCAAGATGTGGCTAGCGGGAGTAAGACCCAGTACTTC; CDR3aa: CASSQDVASGSKTQYF
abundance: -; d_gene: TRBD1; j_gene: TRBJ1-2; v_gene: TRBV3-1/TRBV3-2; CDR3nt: TGTGCCAGCAGCGCACGGACAGGGGGCGAGGGGGGCTACACCTTC; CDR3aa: CASSARTGGEGGYTF
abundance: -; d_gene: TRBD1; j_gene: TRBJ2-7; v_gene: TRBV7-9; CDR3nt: TGTGCCAGCAGCTTAACGGGGGGACAGGGGTTTTTCTTCGCCTACGAGCAGTACTTC; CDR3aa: CASSLTGGQGFFFAYEQYF
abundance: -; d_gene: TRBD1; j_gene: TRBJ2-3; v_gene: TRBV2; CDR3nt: TGTGCCAGCAGAACTGACAGGGCCGGCACAGATACGCAGTATTTT; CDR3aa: CASRTDRAGTDTQYF
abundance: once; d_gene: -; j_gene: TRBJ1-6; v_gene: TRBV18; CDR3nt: TGTGCCAGCTCACCTTTCGCCAGAGGGTCAGATAATTCACCCCTCCACTTT; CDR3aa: CASSPFARGSDNSPLHF
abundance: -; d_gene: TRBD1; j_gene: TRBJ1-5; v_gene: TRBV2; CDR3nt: TGTGCCAGCAGACCCAGGGGGCAGGGGAATCAGCCCCAGCATTTT; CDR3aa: CASRPRGQGNQPQHF
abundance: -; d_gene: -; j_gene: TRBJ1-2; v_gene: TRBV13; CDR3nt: TGTGCCAGCAGCTTAACCGGGAACTATGGCTACACCTTC; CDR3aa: CASSLTGNYGYTF
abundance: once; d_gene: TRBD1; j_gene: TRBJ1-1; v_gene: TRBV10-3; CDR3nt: TGTGCCATCAGTGGGAGTACGAGGGGGCCTGAAGCTTTCTTT; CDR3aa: CAISGSTRGPEAFF
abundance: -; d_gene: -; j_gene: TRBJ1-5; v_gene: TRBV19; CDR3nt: TGTGCCACCCTTCGACGGGGGGACAATCAGCCCCAGCATTTT; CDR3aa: CATLRRGDNQPQHF
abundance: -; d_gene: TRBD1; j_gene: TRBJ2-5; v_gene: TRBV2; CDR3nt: TGTGCCAGCACCAACCCCGGGACAGGGAGGGAAGAGACCCAGTACTTC; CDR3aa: CASTNPGTGREETQYF
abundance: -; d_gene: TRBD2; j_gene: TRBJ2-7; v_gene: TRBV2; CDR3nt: TGTGCCAGCAGTCCGGGACTAGCCTCCTTATTC; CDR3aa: CASSPGLASLF
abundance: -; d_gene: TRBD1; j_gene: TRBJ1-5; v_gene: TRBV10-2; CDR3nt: TGCGCCAGCAGGGGGACGACAGGGGTGAAGGGCAATCAGCCCCAGCATTTT; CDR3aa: CASRGTTGVKGNQPQHF
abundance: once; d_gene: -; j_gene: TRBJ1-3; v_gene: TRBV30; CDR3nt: TGTGCCTGGAGTTGGGGGACAACTGGAAACACCATATATTTT; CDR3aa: CAWSWGTTGNTIYF
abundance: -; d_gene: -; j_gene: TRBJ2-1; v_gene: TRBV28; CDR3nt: TGTGCCAGCATCGGAGGAGGCTACAATGAGCAGTTCTTC; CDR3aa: CASIGGGYNEQFF
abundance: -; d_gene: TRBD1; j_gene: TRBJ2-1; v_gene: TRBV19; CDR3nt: TGTGCCAGTAGCCGGGACAGGGAGAACAATGAGCAGTTCTTC; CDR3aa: CASSRDRENNEQFF
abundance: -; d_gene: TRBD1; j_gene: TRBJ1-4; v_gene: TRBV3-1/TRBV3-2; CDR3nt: TGTGCCAGCAGGGACAGGGGGGGAGGAGGAAAACTGTTTTTT; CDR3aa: CASRDRGGGGKLFF